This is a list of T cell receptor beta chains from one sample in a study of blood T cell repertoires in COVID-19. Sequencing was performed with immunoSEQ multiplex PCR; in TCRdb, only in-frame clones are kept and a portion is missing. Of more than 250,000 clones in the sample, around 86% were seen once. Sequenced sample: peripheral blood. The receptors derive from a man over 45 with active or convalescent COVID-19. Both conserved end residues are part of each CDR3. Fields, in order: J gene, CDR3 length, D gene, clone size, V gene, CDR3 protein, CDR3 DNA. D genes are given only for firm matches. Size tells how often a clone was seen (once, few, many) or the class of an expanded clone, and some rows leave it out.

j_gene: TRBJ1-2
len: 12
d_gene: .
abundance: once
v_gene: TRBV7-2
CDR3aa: CASSSHRNGYTF
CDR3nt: TGTGCCAGCAGCTCCCACAGGAATGGCTACACCTTC

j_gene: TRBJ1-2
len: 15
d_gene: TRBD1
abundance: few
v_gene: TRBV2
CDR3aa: CASSMQGADFYGYTF
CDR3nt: TGTGCCAGCAGTATGCAGGGGGCCGACTTCTATGGCTACACCTTC

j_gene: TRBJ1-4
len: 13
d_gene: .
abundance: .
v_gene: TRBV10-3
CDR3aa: CAISAWGDEKLFF
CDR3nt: TGTGCCATCAGCGCGTGGGGGGATGAAAAACTGTTTTTT

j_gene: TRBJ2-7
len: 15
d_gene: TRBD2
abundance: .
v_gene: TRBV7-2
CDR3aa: CASSLDPSGAYEQYF
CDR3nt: TGTGCCAGCAGCTTAGATCCTAGCGGGGCCTACGAGCAGTACTTC

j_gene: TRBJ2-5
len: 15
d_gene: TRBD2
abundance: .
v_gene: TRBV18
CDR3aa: CASSPKLAVQETQYF
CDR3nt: TGTGCCAGCTCACCTAAACTAGCGGTCCAAGAGACCCAGTACTTC

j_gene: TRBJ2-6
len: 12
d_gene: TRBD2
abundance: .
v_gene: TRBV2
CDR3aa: CASSSLAELVTF
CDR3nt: TGTGCCAGCAGTAGTCTAGCGGAATTGGTGACTTTC

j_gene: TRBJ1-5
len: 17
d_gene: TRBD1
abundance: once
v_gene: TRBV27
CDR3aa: CASSLLGDRSTNQPQHF
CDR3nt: TGTGCCAGCAGTTTATTAGGGGACAGAAGCACCAATCAGCCCCAGCATTTT

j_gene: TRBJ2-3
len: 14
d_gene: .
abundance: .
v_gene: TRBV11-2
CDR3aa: CASSLGFDSDTQYF
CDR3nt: TGTGCCAGCAGCTTAGGCTTCGACTCTGATACGCAGTATTTT

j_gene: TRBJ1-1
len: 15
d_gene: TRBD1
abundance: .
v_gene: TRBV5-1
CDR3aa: CASLQGGGGNTEAFF
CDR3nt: TGCGCATCTCTCCAAGGAGGGGGCGGGAACACTGAAGCTTTCTTT

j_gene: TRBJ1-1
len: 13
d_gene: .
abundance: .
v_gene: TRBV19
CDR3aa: CASIARGNTEAFF
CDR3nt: TGTGCCAGTATTGCCAGGGGAAACACTGAAGCTTTCTTT

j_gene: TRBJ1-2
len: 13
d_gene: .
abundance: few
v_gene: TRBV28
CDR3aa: CASSLQGYYGYTF
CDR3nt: TGTGCCAGCAGTTTACAGGGGTACTATGGCTACACCTTC

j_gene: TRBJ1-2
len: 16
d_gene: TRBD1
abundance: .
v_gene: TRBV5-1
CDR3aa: CASSLGSMTGGYGYTF
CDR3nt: TGCGCCAGCAGCTTGGGATCGATGACAGGGGGCTATGGCTACACCTTC

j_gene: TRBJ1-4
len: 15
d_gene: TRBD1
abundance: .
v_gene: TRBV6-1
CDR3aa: CASSELTGGGEKLFF
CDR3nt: TGTGCCAGCAGTGAGTTGACAGGGGGCGGTGAAAAACTGTTTTTT

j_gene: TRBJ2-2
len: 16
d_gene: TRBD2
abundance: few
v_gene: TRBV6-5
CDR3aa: CASSYDGTSQGGELFF
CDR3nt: TGTGCCAGCAGCTACGACGGGACTAGCCAGGGCGGGGAGCTGTTTTTT

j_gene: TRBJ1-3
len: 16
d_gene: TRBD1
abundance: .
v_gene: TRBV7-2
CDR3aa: CASSLMGGQDGNTIYF
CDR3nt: TGTGCCAGCAGCTTAATGGGGGGACAGGACGGAAACACCATATATTTT

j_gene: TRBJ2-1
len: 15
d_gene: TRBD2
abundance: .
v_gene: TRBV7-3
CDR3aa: CASSPTSGSYNEQFF
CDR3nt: TGTGCCAGCAGCCCCACTAGCGGTTCCTACAATGAGCAGTTCTTC

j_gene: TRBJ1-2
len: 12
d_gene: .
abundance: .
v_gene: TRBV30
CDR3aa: CAWSAQSYGYTF
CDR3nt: TGTGCCTGGAGTGCCCAGTCTTATGGCTACACCTTC

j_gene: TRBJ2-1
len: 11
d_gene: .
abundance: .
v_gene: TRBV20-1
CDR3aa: CSARGPRKQFF
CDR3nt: TGCAGTGCTAGAGGACCTAGGAAGCAGTTCTTC

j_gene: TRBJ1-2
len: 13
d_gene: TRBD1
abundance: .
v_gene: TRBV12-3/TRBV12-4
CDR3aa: CASSSGQGYGYTF
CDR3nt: TGTGCCAGCAGTTCGGGACAGGGCTATGGCTACACCTTC

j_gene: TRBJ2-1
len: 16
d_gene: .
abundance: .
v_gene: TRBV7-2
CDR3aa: CASSLALGSSYNEQFF
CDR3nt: TGTGCCAGCAGCTTAGCGCTGGGGAGCTCCTACAATGAGCAGTTCTTC

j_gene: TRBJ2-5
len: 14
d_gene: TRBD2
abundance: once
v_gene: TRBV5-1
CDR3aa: CASSPSGRRETQYF
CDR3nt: TGCGCCAGCAGCCCTAGCGGGAGACGAGAGACCCAGTACTTC

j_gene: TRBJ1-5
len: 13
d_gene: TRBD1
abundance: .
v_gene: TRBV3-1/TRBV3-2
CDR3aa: CASSATGEQPQHF
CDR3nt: TGTGCCAGCAGCGCGACAGGGGAGCAGCCCCAGCATTTT

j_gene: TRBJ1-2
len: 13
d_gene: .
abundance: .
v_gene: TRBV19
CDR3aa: CASSIMRDYGYTF
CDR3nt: TGTGCCAGTAGTATAATGAGGGACTATGGCTACACCTTC

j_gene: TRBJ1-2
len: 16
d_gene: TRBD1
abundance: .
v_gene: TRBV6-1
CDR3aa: CASSGTGAGHYYGYTF
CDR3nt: TGTGCCAGCAGTGGGACAGGAGCCGGGCACTACTATGGCTACACCTTC

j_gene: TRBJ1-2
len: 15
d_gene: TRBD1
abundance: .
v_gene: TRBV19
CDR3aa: CASSTGGTVYYGYTF
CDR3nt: TGTGCCAGTAGCACTGGCGGGACAGTCTACTATGGCTACACCTTC

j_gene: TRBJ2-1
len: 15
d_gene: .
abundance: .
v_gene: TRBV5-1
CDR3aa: CASSSYGGLNNEQFF
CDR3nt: TGCGCCAGCAGCTCATACGGGGGGCTTAATAATGAGCAGTTCTTC

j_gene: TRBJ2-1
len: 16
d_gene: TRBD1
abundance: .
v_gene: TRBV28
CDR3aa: CASSPTGASTYNEQFF
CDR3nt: TGTGCCAGCAGTCCAACAGGGGCGTCGACCTACAATGAGCAGTTCTTC

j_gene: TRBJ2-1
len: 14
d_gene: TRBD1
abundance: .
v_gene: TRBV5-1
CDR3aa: CASSMGQFEDEQFF
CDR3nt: TGCGCCAGCAGCATGGGACAGTTCGAGGATGAGCAGTTCTTC

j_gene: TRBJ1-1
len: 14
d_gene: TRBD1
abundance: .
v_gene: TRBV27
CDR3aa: CASSFLDRGTEAFF
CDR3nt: TGTGCCAGCAGTTTTTTGGACAGGGGAACTGAAGCTTTCTTT

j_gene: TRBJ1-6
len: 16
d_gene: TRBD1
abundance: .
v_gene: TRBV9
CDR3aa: CASSSPTTGINSPLHF
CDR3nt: TGTGCCAGCAGCTCCCCGACGACAGGGATAAATTCACCCCTCCACTTT

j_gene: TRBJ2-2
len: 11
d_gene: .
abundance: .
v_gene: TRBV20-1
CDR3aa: CSAEASGELFF
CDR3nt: TGCAGTGCCGAAGCTTCCGGGGAGCTGTTTTTT

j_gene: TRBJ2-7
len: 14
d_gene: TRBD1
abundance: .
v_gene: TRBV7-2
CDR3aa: CASTHGTDSYEQYF
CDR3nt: TGTGCCAGCACCCACGGGACAGACTCCTACGAGCAGTACTTC

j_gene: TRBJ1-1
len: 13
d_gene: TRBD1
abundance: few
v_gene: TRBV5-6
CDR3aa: CASSPDRDTEAFF
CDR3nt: TGTGCCAGCAGCCCTGACAGGGACACTGAAGCTTTCTTT

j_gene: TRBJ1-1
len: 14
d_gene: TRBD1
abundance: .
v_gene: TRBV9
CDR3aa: CASSAGGDGTEAFF
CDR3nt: TGTGCCAGCAGCGCAGGGGGCGATGGCACTGAAGCTTTCTTT

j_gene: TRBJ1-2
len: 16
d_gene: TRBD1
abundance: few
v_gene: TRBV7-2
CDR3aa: CASSSDGQGTNYGYTF
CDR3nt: TGTGCCAGCAGCTCGGATGGACAGGGGACTAACTATGGCTACACCTTC

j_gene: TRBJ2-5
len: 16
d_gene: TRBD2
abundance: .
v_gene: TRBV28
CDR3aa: CASSLRAGGGQETQYF
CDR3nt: TGTGCCAGCAGTTTAAGGGCGGGGGGGGGCCAAGAGACCCAGTACTTC

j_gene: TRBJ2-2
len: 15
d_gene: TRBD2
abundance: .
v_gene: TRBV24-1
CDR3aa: CATSRSGRRSGELFF
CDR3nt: TGTGCCACCAGTAGGAGCGGGAGGCGATCCGGGGAGCTGTTTTTT

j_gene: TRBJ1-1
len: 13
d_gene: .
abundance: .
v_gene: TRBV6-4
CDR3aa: CASSLELNTEAFF
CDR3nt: TGTGCCAGCTCCTTAGAGCTGAACACTGAAGCTTTCTTT

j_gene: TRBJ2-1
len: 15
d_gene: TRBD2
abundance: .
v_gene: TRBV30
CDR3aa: CAWSVGTSPGNEQFF
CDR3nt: TGTGCCTGGAGTGTCGGGACTAGCCCGGGGAATGAGCAGTTCTTC

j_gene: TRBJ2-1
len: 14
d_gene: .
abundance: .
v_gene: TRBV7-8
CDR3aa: CASSRSSGVDEQFF
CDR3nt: TGTGCCAGCAGCCGCTCGAGCGGCGTGGATGAGCAGTTCTTC

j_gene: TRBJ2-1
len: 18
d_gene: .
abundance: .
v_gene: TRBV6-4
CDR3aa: CASSLSFITETTNNEQFF
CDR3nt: TGTGCCAGCAGTCTTTCTTTCATTACCGAGACTACTAACAATGAGCAGTTCTTC

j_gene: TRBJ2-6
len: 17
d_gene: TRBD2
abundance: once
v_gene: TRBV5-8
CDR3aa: CASSPPGGVAGANVLTF
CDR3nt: TGTGCCAGCAGCCCACCCGGGGGGGTTGCTGGGGCCAACGTCCTGACTTTC

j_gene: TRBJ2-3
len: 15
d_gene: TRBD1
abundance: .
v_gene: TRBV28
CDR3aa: CASRPGTGGADTQYF
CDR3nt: TGTGCCAGCAGGCCGGGGACAGGGGGGGCAGATACGCAGTATTTT

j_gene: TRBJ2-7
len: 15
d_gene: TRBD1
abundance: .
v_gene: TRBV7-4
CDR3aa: CASSLVGDSPYEQYF
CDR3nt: TGTGCCAGCAGCTTAGTGGGGGACAGTCCCTACGAGCAGTACTTC

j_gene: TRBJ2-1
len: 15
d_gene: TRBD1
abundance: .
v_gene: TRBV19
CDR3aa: CASSSDRRLHNEQFF
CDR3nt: TGTGCCAGTAGTTCGGACAGGCGTCTTCACAATGAGCAGTTCTTC

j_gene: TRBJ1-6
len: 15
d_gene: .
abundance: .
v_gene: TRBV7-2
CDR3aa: CASSLEAGVNSPLHF
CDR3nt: TGTGCCAGCAGCTTAGAGGCAGGGGTTAATTCACCCCTCCACTTT

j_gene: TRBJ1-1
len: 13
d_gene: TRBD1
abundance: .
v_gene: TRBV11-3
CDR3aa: CASSPRQGDRAFF
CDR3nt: TGTGCCAGCAGCCCCCGACAGGGCGATCGCGCTTTCTTT

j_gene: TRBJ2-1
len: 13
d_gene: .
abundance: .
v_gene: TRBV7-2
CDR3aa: CASSRSWDNEQFF
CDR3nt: TGTGCCAGCAGCCGGAGTTGGGACAATGAGCAGTTCTTC

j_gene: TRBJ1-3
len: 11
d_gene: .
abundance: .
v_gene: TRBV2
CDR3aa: CASNRETIIYF
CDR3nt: TGTGCCAGCAACAGGGAAACCATCATATATTTT

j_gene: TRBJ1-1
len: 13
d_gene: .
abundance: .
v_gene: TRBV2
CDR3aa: CASRAGQGTEAFF
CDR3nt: TGTGCCAGCAGGGCCGGACAAGGCACTGAAGCTTTCTTT

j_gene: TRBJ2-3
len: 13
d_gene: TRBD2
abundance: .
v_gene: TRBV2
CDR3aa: CASSASGAYTQYF
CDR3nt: TGTGCCAGCAGCGCTAGCGGGGCTTATACGCAGTATTTT

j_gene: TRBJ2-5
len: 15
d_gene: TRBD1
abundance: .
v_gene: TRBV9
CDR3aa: CASSAGQGAGETQYF
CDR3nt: TGTGCCAGCAGCGCGGGACAGGGGGCGGGAGAGACCCAGTACTTC

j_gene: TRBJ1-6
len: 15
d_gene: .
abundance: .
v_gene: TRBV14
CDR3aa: CASSQVGGYNSPLHF
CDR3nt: TGTGCCAGCAGCCAAGTCGGCGGATATAATTCACCCCTCCACTTT

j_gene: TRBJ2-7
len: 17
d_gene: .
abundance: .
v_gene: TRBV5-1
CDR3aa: CASSLAIGWDTSYEQYF
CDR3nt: TGCGCCAGCAGCTTGGCCATCGGGTGGGACACCTCCTACGAGCAGTACTTC

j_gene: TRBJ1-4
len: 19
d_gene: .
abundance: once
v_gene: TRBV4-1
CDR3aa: CASSQDRTLLSTKSEKLFF
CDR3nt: TGCGCCAGCAGCCAAGATAGGACACTACTCTCAACTAAGAGTGAAAAACTGTTTTTT

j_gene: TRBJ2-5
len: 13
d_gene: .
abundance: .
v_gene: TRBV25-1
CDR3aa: CASSERIQETQYF
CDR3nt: TGTGCCAGCAGTGAGCGGATCCAAGAGACCCAGTACTTC

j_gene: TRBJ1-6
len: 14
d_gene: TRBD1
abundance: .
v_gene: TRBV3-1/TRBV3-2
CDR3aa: CASSGGQGHSPLHF
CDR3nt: TGTGCCAGCAGCGGGGGACAGGGTCATTCACCCCTCCACTTT

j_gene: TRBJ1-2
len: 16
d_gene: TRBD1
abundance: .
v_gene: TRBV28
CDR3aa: CASSGPDRVNNYGYTF
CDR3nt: TGTGCCAGCAGTGGGCCCGACAGGGTGAATAACTATGGCTACACCTTC

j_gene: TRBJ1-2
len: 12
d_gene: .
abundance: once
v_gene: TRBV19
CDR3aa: CASSNPGHGYTF
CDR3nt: TGTGCCAGTAGTAATCCAGGGCACGGCTACACCTTC